Listed below are T cell receptor beta chains from one sample, sequenced in a study of blood T cell repertoires in COVID-19. Profiled with immunoSEQ multiplex PCR; TCRdb holds only in-frame clones, not every one. The sample shows around 72,000 clones, over 80% of them seen only once. The sample comprised peripheral blood. These receptors all stem from a woman older than 75 with acute or convalescent COVID-19. Each CDR3 is given with its conserved first and last residue. D genes are given only for firm matches. Rows may omit the clone size; those that give it use once, few, many or a size class.

j_gene | d_gene | abundance | v_gene | CDR3aa | CDR3nt
TRBJ2-3 | . | . | TRBV30 | CAWDRADTQYF | TGTGCCTGGGACAGAGCAGATACGCAGTATTTT
TRBJ1-1 | . | . | TRBV29-1 | CSASREGTEAFF | TGCAGCGCTTCACGGGAGGGCACTGAAGCTTTCTTT
TRBJ1-5 | TRBD1 | . | TRBV5-5 | CASSSSQGTNQPQHF | TGTGCCAGCAGCTCCTCACAGGGGACCAATCAGCCCCAGCATTTT
TRBJ1-1 | . | . | TRBV3-1/TRBV3-2 | CASSHGGNTEAFF | TGTGCCAGCAGCCACGGAGGGAACACTGAAGCTTTCTTT
TRBJ1-1 | . | . | TRBV27 | CASSPTQTILYAEAFF | TGTGCCAGCAGTCCCACACAGACTATATTATACGCTGAAGCTTTCTTT
TRBJ2-3 | . | . | TRBV11-3 | CASSLGGLGTDTQYF | TGTGCCAGCAGCTTAGGAGGGTTGGGCACAGATACGCAGTATTTT
TRBJ2-7 | . | . | TRBV11-3 | CASSLVGGATYEQYF | TGTGCCAGCAGCTTAGTGGGGGGAGCCACCTACGAGCAGTACTTC
TRBJ2-1 | TRBD2 | . | TRBV27 | CASSPMTSGPYNEQFF | TGTGCCAGCAGTCCAATGACTAGCGGACCCTACAATGAGCAGTTCTTC
TRBJ2-1 | . | . | TRBV5-5 | CASTTEGNEQFF | TGTGCCAGCACCACCGAGGGTAATGAGCAGTTCTTC
TRBJ2-3 | . | . | TRBV19 | CASSTGWSTDTQYF | TGTGCCAGTAGTACCGGGTGGAGCACAGATACGCAGTATTTT
TRBJ2-5 | TRBD1 | . | TRBV5-5 | CASSLVTGKETQYF | TGTGCCAGCAGCTTGGTGACAGGGAAAGAGACCCAGTACTTC
TRBJ1-2 | . | . | TRBV5-1 | CASSLDRQDLYGYTF | TGCGCCAGCAGCTTGGATCGACAGGACCTCTATGGCTACACCTTC
TRBJ2-3 | TRBD2 | . | TRBV9 | CASSVRAGAHTDTQYF | TGTGCCAGCAGCGTCCGAGCGGGAGCCCACACAGATACGCAGTATTTT
TRBJ2-1 | . | . | TRBV12-3/TRBV12-4 | CASSPVGDNEQFF | TGTGCCAGCAGTCCCGTGGGAGACAATGAGCAGTTCTTC
TRBJ2-7 | . | . | TRBV6-5 | CASSYSAGSFPYEQYF | TGTGCCAGCAGTTACTCTGCAGGGTCTTTCCCCTACGAGCAGTACTTC
TRBJ1-3 | . | few | TRBV9 | CASSEQTPGNTIYF | TGTGCCAGCAGCGAACAAACACCGGGAAACACCATATATTTT
TRBJ1-2 | TRBD1 | . | TRBV19 | CASSGDRGGGYTF | TGTGCCAGTAGTGGGGACAGGGGCGGCGGCTACACCTTC
TRBJ2-3 | TRBD2 | . | TRBV5-4 | CASSPGLAGDTQYF | TGTGCCAGCAGCCCGGGACTAGCGGGGGATACGCAGTATTTT
TRBJ2-7 | . | once | TRBV19 | CASSIGGVPPLEQYF | TGTGCCAGTAGTATAGGGGGGGTTCCCCCACTCGAGCAGTACTTC
TRBJ1-1 | TRBD1 | . | TRBV7-9 | CASSRTQGEAFF | TGTGCCAGCAGCCGAACACAGGGGGAAGCTTTCTTT
TRBJ2-7 | TRBD2 | . | TRBV7-8 | CASSLSQGGEQYF | TGTGCCAGCAGCCTAAGTCAGGGAGGGGAGCAGTACTTC
TRBJ2-3 | TRBD2 | . | TRBV11-3 | CASSPTGGRSDTQYF | TGTGCCAGCAGCCCCACGGGGGGGAGATCCGATACGCAGTATTTT
TRBJ2-1 | . | . | TRBV19 | CASSVTENLINEQFF | TGTGCCAGTAGTGTAACAGAGAACCTTATCAATGAGCAGTTCTTC
TRBJ1-1 | TRBD1 | medium-sized | TRBV28 | CASSMDRGSRMNTEAFF | TGTGCCAGCAGTATGGACAGGGGGTCAAGGATGAACACTGAAGCTTTCTTT
TRBJ1-1 | . | once | TRBV6-1 | CASSETVATEAFF | TGTGCCAGCAGTGAGACAGTGGCCACTGAAGCTTTCTTT
TRBJ2-5 | TRBD1 | . | TRBV27 | CASRGTVGGETQYF | TGTGCCAGCAGGGGGACAGTTGGTGGGGAGACCCAGTACTTC
TRBJ2-3 | TRBD2 | once | TRBV5-6 | CASSYRTSSTGDTQYF | TGTGCCAGCAGCTACAGGACTAGCTCAACCGGGGATACGCAGTATTTT
TRBJ2-1 | TRBD2 | . | TRBV9 | CASSDQWRLADYNEQFF | TGTGCCAGCAGCGACCAATGGAGACTAGCGGATTACAATGAGCAGTTCTTC
TRBJ2-2 | . | . | TRBV19 | CASSFISGNTGELFF | TGTGCCAGTAGTTTTATAAGCGGCAACACCGGGGAGCTGTTTTTT
TRBJ1-5 | . | . | TRBV6-2/TRBV6-3 | CASSYSGLFQPQHF | TGTGCCAGCAGTTACTCGGGACTGTTTCAGCCCCAGCATTTT
TRBJ1-5 | TRBD1 | . | TRBV6-1 | CASSELNRGFGQPQHF | TGTGCCAGCAGTGAACTAAACAGGGGATTTGGCCAGCCCCAGCATTTT
TRBJ2-2 | . | . | TRBV7-3 | CASSLSPSESGELFF | TGTGCCAGCAGCTTAAGTCCTAGCGAGAGCGGGGAGCTGTTTTTT
TRBJ2-7 | . | . | TRBV30 | CAWSTGVGYEQYF | TGTGCCTGGAGTACAGGTGTCGGGTACGAGCAGTACTTC
TRBJ1-6 | . | . | TRBV10-3 | CAISEAAGNSPLHF | TGTGCCATCAGCGAAGCCGCAGGGAATTCACCCCTCCACTTT
TRBJ2-5 | TRBD2 | . | TRBV19 | CASSINAGGETQYF | TGTGCCAGTAGTATAAACGCGGGGGGAGAGACCCAGTACTTC
TRBJ1-1 | TRBD1 | . | TRBV12-5 | CASGIDRGPKSFF | TGTGCTAGTGGCATCGACAGGGGTCCAAAGTCTTTCTTT
TRBJ2-1 | . | . | TRBV5-6 | CASSSEWGASISYNEQFF | TGTGCCAGCAGCTCCGAGTGGGGAGCTAGCATCTCCTACAATGAGCAGTTCTTC
TRBJ2-2 | . | . | TRBV19 | CASSIGGGILGELFF | TGTGCCAGTAGTATAGGGGGCGGAATATTAGGGGAGCTGTTTTTT
TRBJ1-3 | . | few | TRBV5-8 | CASSFLGNTIYF | TGTGCCAGCAGCTTTCTCGGAAACACCATATATTTT
TRBJ2-1 | . | . | TRBV5-4 | CASSSMPADEQFF | TGTGCCAGCAGCTCAATGCCGGCGGATGAGCAGTTCTTC
TRBJ2-7 | TRBD1 | few | TRBV5-1 | CASSSRQGNYEQYF | TGCGCCAGCAGCTCTCGACAGGGCAACTACGAGCAGTACTTC
TRBJ2-5 | TRBD1 | . | TRBV9 | CASSTGTAQETQYF | TGTGCCAGCAGCACCGGGACAGCCCAAGAGACCCAGTACTTC
TRBJ1-1 | . | . | TRBV12-2 | CASRLVEGAFAEAFF | TGTGCAAGTCGCTTAGTCGAGGGGGCGTTCGCTGAAGCTTTCTTT
TRBJ1-4 | . | . | TRBV19 | CASSIVTGEKLFF | TGTGCCAGTAGTATAGTGACTGGTGAAAAACTGTTTTTT
TRBJ2-7 | TRBD1 | few | TRBV27 | CASRTGGYEQYF | TGTGCCAGCAGGACAGGGGGCTACGAGCAGTACTTC
TRBJ2-3 | TRBD2 | . | TRBV9 | CASSAGLAITDTQYF | TGTGCCAGCAGCGCCGGACTAGCGATAACAGATACGCAGTATTTT
TRBJ1-5 | . | . | TRBV6-2/TRBV6-3 | CASSKDSRNQPQHF | TGTGCCAGCAGTAAGGACAGTCGAAATCAGCCCCAGCATTTT
TRBJ2-6 | . | . | TRBV11-3 | CASSLGGGSGANVLTF | TGTGCCAGCAGCTTAGGAGGGGGCTCTGGGGCCAACGTCCTGACTTTC